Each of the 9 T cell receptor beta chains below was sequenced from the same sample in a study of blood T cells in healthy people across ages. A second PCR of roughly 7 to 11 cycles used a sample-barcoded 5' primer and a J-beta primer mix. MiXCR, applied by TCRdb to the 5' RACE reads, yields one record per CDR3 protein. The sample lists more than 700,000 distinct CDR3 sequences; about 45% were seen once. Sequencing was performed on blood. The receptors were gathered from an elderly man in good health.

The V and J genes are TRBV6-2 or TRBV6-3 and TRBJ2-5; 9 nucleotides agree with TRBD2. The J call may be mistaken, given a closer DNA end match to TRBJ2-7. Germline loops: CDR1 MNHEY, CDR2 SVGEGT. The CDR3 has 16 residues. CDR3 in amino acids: CASTLPSGGGAYEQYF. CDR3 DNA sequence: TGTGCCAGCACCCTTCCTTCCGGCGGGGGGGCTTACGAGCAGTACTTC.

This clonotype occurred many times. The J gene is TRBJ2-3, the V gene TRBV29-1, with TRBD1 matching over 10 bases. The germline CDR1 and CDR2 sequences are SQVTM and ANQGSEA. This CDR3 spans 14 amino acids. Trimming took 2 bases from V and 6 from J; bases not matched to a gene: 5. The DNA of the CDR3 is TGCAGCGTTGAAAAGGGACAGGGGATGGATACGCAGTATTTT. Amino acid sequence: CSVEKGQGMDTQYF.

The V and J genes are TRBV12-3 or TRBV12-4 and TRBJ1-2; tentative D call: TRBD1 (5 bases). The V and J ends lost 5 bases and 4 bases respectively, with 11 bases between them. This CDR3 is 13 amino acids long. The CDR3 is CASSQGRPYGYTF. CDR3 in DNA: TGTGCCAGCAGTCAGGGACGGCCCTATGGCTACACCTTC.

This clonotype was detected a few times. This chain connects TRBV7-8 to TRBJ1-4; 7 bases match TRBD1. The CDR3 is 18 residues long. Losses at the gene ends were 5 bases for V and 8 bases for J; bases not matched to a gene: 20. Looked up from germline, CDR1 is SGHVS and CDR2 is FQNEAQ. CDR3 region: CASSRKQKDRDRREKLFF. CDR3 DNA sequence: TGTGCCAGCAGCCGTAAGCAAAAGGACCGGGACAGAAGAGAAAAACTGTTTTTT.

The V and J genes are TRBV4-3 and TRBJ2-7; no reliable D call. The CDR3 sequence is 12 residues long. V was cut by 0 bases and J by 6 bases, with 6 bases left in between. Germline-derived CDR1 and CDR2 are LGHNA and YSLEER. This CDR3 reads CASSQDRIEQYF. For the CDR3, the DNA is TGCGCCAGCAGCCAAGATCGGATCGAGCAGTACTTC.

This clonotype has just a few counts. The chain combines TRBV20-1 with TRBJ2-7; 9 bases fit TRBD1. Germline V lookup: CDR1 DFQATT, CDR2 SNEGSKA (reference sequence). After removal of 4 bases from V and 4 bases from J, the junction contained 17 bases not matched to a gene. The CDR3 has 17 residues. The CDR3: CSANPSGTGRQSYEQYF. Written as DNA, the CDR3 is TGCAGTGCTAACCCCTCCGGGACAGGGCGACAAAGTTACGAGCAGTACTTC.

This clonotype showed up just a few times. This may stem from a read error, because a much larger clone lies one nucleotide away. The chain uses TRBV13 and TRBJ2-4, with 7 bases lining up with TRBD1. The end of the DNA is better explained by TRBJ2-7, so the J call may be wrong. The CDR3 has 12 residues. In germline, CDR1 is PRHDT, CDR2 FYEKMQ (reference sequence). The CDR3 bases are TGTGCCAGCAGGTTCGACAGGGTCGAGCAGTACTTC. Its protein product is CASRFDRVEQYF.

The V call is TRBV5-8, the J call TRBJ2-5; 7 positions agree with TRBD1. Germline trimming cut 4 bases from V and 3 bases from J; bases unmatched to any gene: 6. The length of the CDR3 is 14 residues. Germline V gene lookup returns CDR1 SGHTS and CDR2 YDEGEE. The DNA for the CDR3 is TGTGCCAGCAGCCGGGGACAGACCGAAGAGACCCAGTACTTC. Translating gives CASSRGQTEETQYF.

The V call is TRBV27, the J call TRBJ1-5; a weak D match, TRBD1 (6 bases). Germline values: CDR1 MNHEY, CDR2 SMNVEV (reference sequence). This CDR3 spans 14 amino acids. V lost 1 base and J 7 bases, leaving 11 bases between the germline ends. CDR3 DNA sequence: TGTGCCAGCAGTTTATATCAGGGGTTGCAGCCCCAGCATTTT. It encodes CASSLYQGLQPQHF.